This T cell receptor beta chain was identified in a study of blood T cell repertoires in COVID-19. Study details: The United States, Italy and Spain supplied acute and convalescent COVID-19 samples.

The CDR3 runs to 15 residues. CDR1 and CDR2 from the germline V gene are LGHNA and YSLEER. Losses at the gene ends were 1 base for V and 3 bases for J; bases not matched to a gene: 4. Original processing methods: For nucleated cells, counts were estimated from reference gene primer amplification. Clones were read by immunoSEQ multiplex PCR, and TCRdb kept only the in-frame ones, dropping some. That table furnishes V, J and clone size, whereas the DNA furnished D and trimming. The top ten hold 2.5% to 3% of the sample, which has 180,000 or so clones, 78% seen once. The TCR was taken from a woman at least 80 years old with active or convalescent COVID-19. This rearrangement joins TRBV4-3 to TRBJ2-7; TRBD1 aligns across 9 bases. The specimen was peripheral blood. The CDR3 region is CASSQGTGEVYEQYF. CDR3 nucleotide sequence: TGCGCCAGCAGCCAAGGGACAGGGGAGGTCTACGAGCAGTACTTC.